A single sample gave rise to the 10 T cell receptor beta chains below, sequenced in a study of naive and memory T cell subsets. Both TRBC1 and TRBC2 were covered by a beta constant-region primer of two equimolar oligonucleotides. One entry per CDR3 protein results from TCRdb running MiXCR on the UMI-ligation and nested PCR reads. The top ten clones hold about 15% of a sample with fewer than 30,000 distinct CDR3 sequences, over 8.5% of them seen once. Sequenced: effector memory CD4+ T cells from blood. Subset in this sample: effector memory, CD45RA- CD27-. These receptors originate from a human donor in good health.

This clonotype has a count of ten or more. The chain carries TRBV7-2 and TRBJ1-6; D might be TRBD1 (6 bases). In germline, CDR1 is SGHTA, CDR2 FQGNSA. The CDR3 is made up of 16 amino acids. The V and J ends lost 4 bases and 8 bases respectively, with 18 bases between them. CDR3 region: CASSWGRAGTHSPLHF. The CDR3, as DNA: TGTGCCAGCAGCTGGGGGCGGGCGGGGACGCATTCACCCCTCCACTTT.

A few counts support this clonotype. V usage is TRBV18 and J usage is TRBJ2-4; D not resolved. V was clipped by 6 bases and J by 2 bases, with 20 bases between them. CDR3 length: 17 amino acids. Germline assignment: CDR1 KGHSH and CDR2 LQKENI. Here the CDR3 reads CASSPTGRPLPKNIQYF. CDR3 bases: TGTGCCAGCTCCCCCACCGGACGGCCCTTACCCAAAAACATTCAGTACTTC.

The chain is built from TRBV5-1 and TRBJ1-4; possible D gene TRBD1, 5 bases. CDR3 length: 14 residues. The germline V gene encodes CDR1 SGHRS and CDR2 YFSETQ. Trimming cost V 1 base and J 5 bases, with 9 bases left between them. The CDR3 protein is CASSLTGNNEKLFF. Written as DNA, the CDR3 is TGCGCCAGCAGCTTGACAGGCAACAATGAAAAACTGTTTTTT. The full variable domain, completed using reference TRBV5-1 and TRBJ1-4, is KAGVTQTPRYLIKTRGQQVTLSCSPISGHRSVSWYQQTPGQGLQFLFEYFSETQRNKGNFPGRFSGRQFSNSRSEMNVSTLELGDSALYLCASSLTGNNEKLFFGSGTQLSVL.

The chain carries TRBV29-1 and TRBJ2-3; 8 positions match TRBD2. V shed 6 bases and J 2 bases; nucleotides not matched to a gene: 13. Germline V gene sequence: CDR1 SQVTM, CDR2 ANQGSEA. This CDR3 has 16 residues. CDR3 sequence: CSVAGGIAGTTDTQYF. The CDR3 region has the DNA TGCAGCGTCGCCGGGGGAATAGCGGGGACCACAGATACGCAGTATTTT.

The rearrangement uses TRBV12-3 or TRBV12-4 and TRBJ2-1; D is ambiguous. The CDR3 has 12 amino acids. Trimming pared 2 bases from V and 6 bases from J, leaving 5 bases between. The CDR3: CASSLMGNEQFF. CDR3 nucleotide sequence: TGTGCCAGCAGTTTAATGGGCAATGAGCAGTTCTTC.

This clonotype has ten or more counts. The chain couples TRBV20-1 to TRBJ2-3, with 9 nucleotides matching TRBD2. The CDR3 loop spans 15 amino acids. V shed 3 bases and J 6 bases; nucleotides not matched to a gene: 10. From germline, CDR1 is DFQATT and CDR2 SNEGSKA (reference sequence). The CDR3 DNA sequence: TGCAGTGCTAGTGGGCGGGAGGGCCTTGCGGATACGCAGTATTTT. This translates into CSASGREGLADTQYF.

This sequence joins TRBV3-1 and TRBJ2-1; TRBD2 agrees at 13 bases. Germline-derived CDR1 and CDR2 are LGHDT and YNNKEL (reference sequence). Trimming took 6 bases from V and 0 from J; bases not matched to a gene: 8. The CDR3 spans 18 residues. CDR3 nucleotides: TGTGCCAGCAGTCCGAGGACTAGCGGGGGTGGCTCCTACAATGAGCAGTTCTTC. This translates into CASSPRTSGGGSYNEQFF.

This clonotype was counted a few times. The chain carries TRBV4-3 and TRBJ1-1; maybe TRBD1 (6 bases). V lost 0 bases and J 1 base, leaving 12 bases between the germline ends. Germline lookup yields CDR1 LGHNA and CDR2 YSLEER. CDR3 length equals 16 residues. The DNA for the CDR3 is TGCGCCAGCAGCCAAGACCCTCAAGGGGGGAACACTGAAGCTTTCTTT. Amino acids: CASSQDPQGGNTEAFF.

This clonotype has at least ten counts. DNA for the CDR3: TGTGCCAGCAGCTTCGGGGTCCAAGAGACCCAGTACTTC. Amino acids: CASSFGVQETQYF. The chain combines TRBV7-3 with TRBJ2-5, with D tentatively TRBD2 (5 bases). There are 13 residues in the CDR3. CDR1 and CDR2 (germline): SGHTA, FQGTGA. V dropped 3 bases and J dropped 1 base, with 6 bases sitting between them. The full variable domain, rest sourced from reference TRBV7-3 and TRBJ2-5, is GAGVSQTPSNKVTEKGKYVELRCDPISGHTALYWYRQSLGQGPEFLIYFQGTGAADDSGLPNDRFFAVRPEGSVSTLKIQRTERGDSAVYLCASSFGVQETQYFGPGTRLLVL.

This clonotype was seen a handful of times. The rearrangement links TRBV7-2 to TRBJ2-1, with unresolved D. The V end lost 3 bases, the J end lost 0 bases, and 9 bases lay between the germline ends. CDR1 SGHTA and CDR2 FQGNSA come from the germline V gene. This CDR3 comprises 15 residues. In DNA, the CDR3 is TGTGCCAGCAGCTTCGATTACCGCTCCTACAATGAGCAGTTCTTC. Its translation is CASSFDYRSYNEQFF.